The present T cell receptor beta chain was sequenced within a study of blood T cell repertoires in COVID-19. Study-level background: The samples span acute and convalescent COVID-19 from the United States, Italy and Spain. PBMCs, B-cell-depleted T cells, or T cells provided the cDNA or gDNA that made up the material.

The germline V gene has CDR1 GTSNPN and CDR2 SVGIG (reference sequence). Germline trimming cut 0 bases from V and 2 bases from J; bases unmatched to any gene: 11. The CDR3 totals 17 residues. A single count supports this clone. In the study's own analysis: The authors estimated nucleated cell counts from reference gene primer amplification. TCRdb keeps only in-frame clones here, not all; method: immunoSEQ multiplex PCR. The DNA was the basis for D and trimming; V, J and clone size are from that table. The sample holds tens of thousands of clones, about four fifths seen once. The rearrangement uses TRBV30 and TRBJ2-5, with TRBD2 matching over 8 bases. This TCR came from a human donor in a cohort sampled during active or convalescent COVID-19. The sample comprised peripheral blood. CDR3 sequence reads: CAWSVRVFSGEQETQYF. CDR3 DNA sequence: TGTGCCTGGAGTGTACGGGTATTTAGCGGGGAGCAAGAGACCCAGTACTTC.